Reported below is one TCR beta chain. What it binds is not known. This specimen comes from a study of T-cell memory formation after mild COVID-19. As for the study in general: TCR clusters showed largely donor specificity.

The study's findings and limits: Contracting clones from day 15 to 85 had balanced CD4/CD8; later expanders favoured CD4+. Several responding clones turned up in pre-infection memory, indicating that cross-reactive memory may have taken part. Those CD4+ clones that contracted were mainly in CM and EM (CD8+ ones in EMRA).

Deletions cut 8 bases from V and 2 bases from J, with 10 bases between. Germline V lookup: CDR1 MNHEY, CDR2 SMNVEV (reference sequence). CDR3 size: 13 residues. TCRdb reprocessed the 5' RACE reads via MiXCR and lists one record per CDR3 protein. The sample shows under 400,000 distinct CDR3 sequences, 25% to 30% of them seen only once. This receptor was obtained from an adult woman who had mild COVID-19 (a few samples of this study predate the infection). Cell type and time point are not known. This rearrangement joins TRBV27 to TRBJ2-1, with unresolved D. Source material: PBMCs or a T cell subset sorted from them (not recorded which). The CDR3 protein is CASAFYTYNEQFF. CDR3 nucleotides: TGTGCCAGCGCTTTCTATACCTACAATGAGCAGTTCTTC.